The rows below give T cell receptor beta chains drawn from one sample of a study of blood T cell repertoires in COVID-19. TCRdb keeps only in-frame clones here, not all; method: immunoSEQ multiplex PCR. The data contain about 360,000 clones, about 88% of them seen just once; the ten biggest clones take up about 7.6%. Sequences were obtained from peripheral blood. These receptors were collected from a woman aged 55-75 years with COVID-19, enrolled during active disease. Each CDR3 is given with its conserved first and last residue. A D gene is named only where the DNA matches it firmly. Part of the rows lack a size; the others show once, few, many or a class for expanded clones.

j_call: TRBJ1-3
clone_size: .
d_call: .
v_call: TRBV14
cdr3_nt: TGTGCCAGCAGCCCACTATTGGGTGTTCACTCTGGAAACACCATATATTTT
cdr3_aa: CASSPLLGVHSGNTIYF

j_call: TRBJ2-3
clone_size: .
d_call: TRBD2
v_call: TRBV28
cdr3_nt: TGTGCCAGCAGCCCCCGGGGGGGGGCATCAGATACGCAGTATTTT
cdr3_aa: CASSPRGGASDTQYF

j_call: TRBJ2-1
clone_size: .
d_call: TRBD1
v_call: TRBV4-3
cdr3_nt: TGCGCCAGCAGCACTGCCGGGACAGGGCCCAACAATGAGCAGTTCTTC
cdr3_aa: CASSTAGTGPNNEQFF

j_call: TRBJ1-6
clone_size: .
d_call: .
v_call: TRBV18
cdr3_nt: TGTGCCAGCTCACCGGGCTCGGCAGATGGGAATTCACCCCTCCACTTT
cdr3_aa: CASSPGSADGNSPLHF

j_call: TRBJ1-6
clone_size: .
d_call: TRBD1
v_call: TRBV19
cdr3_nt: TGTGCCAGTAGTGGAAGGGACAGGTATAATTCACCCCTCCACTTT
cdr3_aa: CASSGRDRYNSPLHF

j_call: TRBJ2-7
clone_size: .
d_call: TRBD2
v_call: TRBV7-8
cdr3_nt: TGTGCCAGCAGCTTATCCCGGGGGGGGCTTGAGCAGTACTTC
cdr3_aa: CASSLSRGGLEQYF

j_call: TRBJ1-2
clone_size: .
d_call: .
v_call: TRBV16
cdr3_nt: TGTGCCAGCACCAATATGGTGAGCTATGGCTACACCTTC
cdr3_aa: CASTNMVSYGYTF

j_call: TRBJ2-1
clone_size: .
d_call: TRBD2
v_call: TRBV4-1
cdr3_nt: TGCGCCAGCAGCCAGAGCGGGGCGCTGGGGCAGTTCTTC
cdr3_aa: CASSQSGALGQFF

j_call: TRBJ2-7
clone_size: .
d_call: .
v_call: TRBV5-4
cdr3_nt: TGTGCCAGCACCCCCGCCTACGAGCAGTACTTC
cdr3_aa: CASTPAYEQYF

j_call: TRBJ2-3
clone_size: .
d_call: TRBD1
v_call: TRBV7-2
cdr3_nt: TGTGTCGGTACCGGGACAGGGGGTTCAGATACGCAGTATTTT
cdr3_aa: CVGTGTGGSDTQYF

j_call: TRBJ2-5
clone_size: .
d_call: TRBD1
v_call: TRBV10-3
cdr3_nt: TGTGCCATCAGTGAGTCACAGGGGCAGGAGACCCAGTACTTC
cdr3_aa: CAISESQGQETQYF

j_call: TRBJ1-6
clone_size: .
d_call: .
v_call: TRBV6-5
cdr3_nt: TGTGCCAGCAAACGGGGGAGCTCCTATAATTCACCCCTCCACTTT
cdr3_aa: CASKRGSSYNSPLHF

j_call: TRBJ2-1
clone_size: once
d_call: TRBD2
v_call: TRBV11-2
cdr3_nt: TGTGCCAGCAGTCCCGGGACTAGCTCCTACAATGAGCAGTTCTTC
cdr3_aa: CASSPGTSSYNEQFF

j_call: TRBJ1-1
clone_size: .
d_call: .
v_call: TRBV2
cdr3_nt: TGTGCCAGTGGGGAGCGGGGAAGTGGGACTGAAGCTTTCTTT
cdr3_aa: CASGERGSGTEAFF

j_call: TRBJ1-1
clone_size: .
d_call: .
v_call: TRBV18
cdr3_nt: TGTGCCAGCTCACCACAATCAGGGGCTGACACTGAAGCTTTCTTT
cdr3_aa: CASSPQSGADTEAFF

j_call: TRBJ2-5
clone_size: .
d_call: .
v_call: TRBV18
cdr3_nt: TGTGCCAGCTCACCTTCCCGAGCGGAGACCCAGTACTTC
cdr3_aa: CASSPSRAETQYF

j_call: TRBJ1-4
clone_size: .
d_call: .
v_call: TRBV7-9
cdr3_nt: TGTGCCAGCAGCGGAGGGGGGGCCACTGCAACTAATGAAAAACTGTTTTTT
cdr3_aa: CASSGGGATATNEKLFF

j_call: TRBJ1-1
clone_size: .
d_call: .
v_call: TRBV7-2
cdr3_nt: TGTGCCAGCAGCTTAGTTTATGCTGGCAGGGTGAACACTGAAGCTTTCTTT
cdr3_aa: CASSLVYAGRVNTEAFF

j_call: TRBJ2-5
clone_size: .
d_call: .
v_call: TRBV20-1
cdr3_nt: TGCAGTGCGTCGGGTGAAGAGACCCAGTACTTC
cdr3_aa: CSASGEETQYF

j_call: TRBJ1-1
clone_size: .
d_call: TRBD1
v_call: TRBV6-5
cdr3_nt: TGTGCCGCAGGGGGGAGGTACACTGAAGCTTTCTTT
cdr3_aa: CAAGGRYTEAFF

j_call: TRBJ2-7
clone_size: .
d_call: .
v_call: TRBV28
cdr3_nt: TGTGCCAGCACCCATCGAAGAGACGAGCAGTACTTC
cdr3_aa: CASTHRRDEQYF

j_call: TRBJ2-7
clone_size: .
d_call: TRBD1
v_call: TRBV5-4
cdr3_nt: TGTGCCAGCAGCCTCTCCCCGACAGGGGGAGTCGAGCAGTACTTC
cdr3_aa: CASSLSPTGGVEQYF

j_call: TRBJ1-2
clone_size: .
d_call: TRBD1
v_call: TRBV3-1/TRBV3-2
cdr3_nt: TGTGCCAGCAGCCAAGATGAGACAGGGCGGCGTGCTGGCTACACCTTC
cdr3_aa: CASSQDETGRRAGYTF

j_call: TRBJ2-6
clone_size: .
d_call: TRBD1
v_call: TRBV7-9
cdr3_nt: TGTGCCAGCAGCTCCGGACAGGGGAACTCTGGGGCCAACGTCCTGACTTTC
cdr3_aa: CASSSGQGNSGANVLTF

j_call: TRBJ1-2
clone_size: .
d_call: .
v_call: TRBV19
cdr3_nt: TGTGCCAGTAGTATAGGTTTGGGGGCCACCTATGGCTACACCTTC
cdr3_aa: CASSIGLGATYGYTF

j_call: TRBJ1-1
clone_size: .
d_call: .
v_call: TRBV6-6
cdr3_nt: TGTGCCACCACTGAGAACACTGAAGCTTTCTTT
cdr3_aa: CATTENTEAFF

j_call: TRBJ2-3
clone_size: .
d_call: TRBD2
v_call: TRBV30
cdr3_nt: TGTGCCTGGGGAGCGGGGGGCATCACAGATACGCAGTATTTT
cdr3_aa: CAWGAGGITDTQYF

j_call: TRBJ1-1
clone_size: .
d_call: .
v_call: TRBV30
cdr3_nt: TGTGCCTGGAGTAAAGGGGGGGAAAGGGGTCTTACTGAAGCTTTCTTT
cdr3_aa: CAWSKGGERGLTEAFF

j_call: TRBJ2-3
clone_size: .
d_call: TRBD2
v_call: TRBV6-4
cdr3_nt: TGTGCCACCTCCTTAGCGGGGACAGATACGCAGTATTTT
cdr3_aa: CATSLAGTDTQYF

j_call: TRBJ2-2
clone_size: .
d_call: TRBD2
v_call: TRBV18
cdr3_nt: TGTGCCAGCTCACCGCAGGGACTAACGAACACCGGGGAGCTGTTTTTT
cdr3_aa: CASSPQGLTNTGELFF

j_call: TRBJ2-7
clone_size: .
d_call: .
v_call: TRBV7-2
cdr3_nt: TGTGCCAGCAGCTTAGTTACAGGGGCGGGGGAGCAGTACTTC
cdr3_aa: CASSLVTGAGEQYF

j_call: TRBJ1-2
clone_size: once
d_call: TRBD1
v_call: TRBV3-1/TRBV3-2
cdr3_nt: TGTGCCAGCAGCCAAGGGACAGGGGTTGTCTATGGCTACACCTTC
cdr3_aa: CASSQGTGVVYGYTF

j_call: TRBJ2-2
clone_size: .
d_call: .
v_call: TRBV7-9
cdr3_nt: TGTGCCAGCAGCTTAGGGAGGTCTAAAGGGACCGGGGAGCTGTTTTTT
cdr3_aa: CASSLGRSKGTGELFF

j_call: TRBJ2-5
clone_size: .
d_call: .
v_call: TRBV3-1/TRBV3-2
cdr3_nt: TGTGCCAGCAGCCAAGTGAGGGGGGGCTGGGAGACCCAGTACTTC
cdr3_aa: CASSQVRGGWETQYF

j_call: TRBJ1-5
clone_size: .
d_call: TRBD1
v_call: TRBV2
cdr3_nt: TGTGCCAGCTCCTGGGACAGGGGACCGGGGCAGCCCCAGCATTTT
cdr3_aa: CASSWDRGPGQPQHF

j_call: TRBJ2-1
clone_size: .
d_call: TRBD2
v_call: TRBV29-1
cdr3_nt: TGCAGCGTTGCGGGACTAGCGGGATTTTACAATGAGCAGTTCTTC
cdr3_aa: CSVAGLAGFYNEQFF

j_call: TRBJ2-3
clone_size: .
d_call: TRBD2
v_call: TRBV29-1
cdr3_nt: TGCAGCGTTATGCGGGGGAACACAGATACGCAGTATTTT
cdr3_aa: CSVMRGNTDTQYF

j_call: TRBJ1-4
clone_size: .
d_call: .
v_call: TRBV30
cdr3_nt: TGTGCCTGGTCCCAGGGACAAAAAAATGAAAAACTGTTTTTT
cdr3_aa: CAWSQGQKNEKLFF

j_call: TRBJ2-4
clone_size: .
d_call: TRBD2
v_call: TRBV19
cdr3_nt: TGTGCCAGCGGGGCGGCGGGGGGCCCGAACATTCAGTACTTC
cdr3_aa: CASGAAGGPNIQYF

j_call: TRBJ1-2
clone_size: .
d_call: .
v_call: TRBV5-5
cdr3_nt: TGTGCCAGCAGCTTGACAGGAGTCAACTATGGCTACACCTTC
cdr3_aa: CASSLTGVNYGYTF

j_call: TRBJ2-5
clone_size: once
d_call: .
v_call: TRBV5-1
cdr3_nt: TGCGCCAGCAGCTTATTCTCAGAGACCCAGTACTTC
cdr3_aa: CASSLFSETQYF

j_call: TRBJ2-7
clone_size: .
d_call: .
v_call: TRBV9
cdr3_nt: TGTGCCAGCAGCCCCACCGTAATCTTCGGCGAGCAGTACTTC
cdr3_aa: CASSPTVIFGEQYF

j_call: TRBJ2-5
clone_size: .
d_call: .
v_call: TRBV9
cdr3_nt: TGTGCCAGCAGCGTAGGAGGGAGTAACCTGGAGACCCAGTACTTC
cdr3_aa: CASSVGGSNLETQYF

j_call: TRBJ1-1
clone_size: .
d_call: TRBD1
v_call: TRBV10-3
cdr3_nt: TGTGCCATCAGCGCAGAACAGGGGCTAAACACTGAAGCTTTCTTT
cdr3_aa: CAISAEQGLNTEAFF

j_call: TRBJ1-3
clone_size: .
d_call: .
v_call: TRBV15
cdr3_nt: TGTGCCACCAGCAGAGATCTCAGCAGGGGAAACACCATATATTTT
cdr3_aa: CATSRDLSRGNTIYF

j_call: TRBJ1-4
clone_size: .
d_call: .
v_call: TRBV9
cdr3_nt: TGTGCCAGCAGCGTAGATGCAGGGATAAATGAAAAACTGTTTTTT
cdr3_aa: CASSVDAGINEKLFF

j_call: TRBJ2-3
clone_size: .
d_call: .
v_call: TRBV11-2
cdr3_nt: TGTGCCAGCAGCTTACTGGCGGGCACAGATACGCAGTATTTT
cdr3_aa: CASSLLAGTDTQYF

j_call: TRBJ2-7
clone_size: .
d_call: TRBD2
v_call: TRBV5-4
cdr3_nt: TGTGCCAGCAGCTTGGCCGCCGGGACTAGTAGCTACGAGCAGTACTTC
cdr3_aa: CASSLAAGTSSYEQYF

j_call: TRBJ1-1
clone_size: .
d_call: .
v_call: TRBV30
cdr3_nt: TGTGCCTGGAGTGTAACGGGGAGTGAAGCTTTCTTT
cdr3_aa: CAWSVTGSEAFF

j_call: TRBJ1-1
clone_size: .
d_call: TRBD1
v_call: TRBV18
cdr3_nt: TGTGCCAGCTCACCAAACAGGGGGACTGAAGCTTTCTTT
cdr3_aa: CASSPNRGTEAFF

j_call: TRBJ1-6
clone_size: .
d_call: .
v_call: TRBV19
cdr3_nt: TGTGCCAGTAGTATACGGCAGGCCGCCAGCCTCTCTAATTCACCCCTCCACTTT
cdr3_aa: CASSIRQAASLSNSPLHF

j_call: TRBJ1-4
clone_size: .
d_call: .
v_call: TRBV23-1
cdr3_nt: TGCGCCAGCAGTCTTCGGGGTGATGAAAAACTGTTTTTT
cdr3_aa: CASSLRGDEKLFF

j_call: TRBJ2-3
clone_size: .
d_call: .
v_call: TRBV5-1
cdr3_nt: TGCGCCAGCAGCTTAGGACATACTAGCACAGATACGCAGTATTTT
cdr3_aa: CASSLGHTSTDTQYF

j_call: TRBJ1-4
clone_size: .
d_call: .
v_call: TRBV4-1
cdr3_nt: TGCGCCAGCAGCATCCAGTTCCCCAGGGCAACTAATGAAAAACTGTTTTTT
cdr3_aa: CASSIQFPRATNEKLFF

j_call: TRBJ2-2
clone_size: .
d_call: TRBD2
v_call: TRBV4-1
cdr3_nt: TGCGCCAGCAGCCAAGGTTCAGCGGGGGTTCGCACCGGGGAGCTGTTTTTT
cdr3_aa: CASSQGSAGVRTGELFF